The 27 T cell receptor beta chains given below trace back to one sample, sequenced in a study of shared clonotypes between healthy human individuals. TCRdb's copy holds only in-frame clones and misses some; the assay was immunoSEQ multiplex PCR. The data show hundreds of thousands of clones, 80% to 95% seen once. Naive CD8 cells, CD45RO-negative and positively selected for CCR7, excluded terminally differentiated effector memory CD45RA+ cells. Source material: naive CD8+ T cells sorted from blood. The receptor source for this set is a man aged 25 to 45 in good health.

The chain recombines TRBV7-8 with TRBJ2-5; D not certain. The CDR3 is 16 residues long. V lost 5 bases and J 0 bases, leaving 16 bases between the germline ends. Germline V gene lookup returns CDR1 SGHVS and CDR2 FQNEAQ. In DNA form, the CDR3 reads TGTGCCAGCAGCGCGAGGACGGTGCACAACCAAGAGACCCAGTACTTC. Its protein product is CASSARTVHNQETQYF.

The V gene is TRBV19, the J gene TRBJ2-7, with D perhaps given as TRBD1 or TRBD2 (5 bases each). CDR1 is LNHDA and CDR2 is SQIVND in the germline V gene (reference sequence). The CDR3 consists of 16 residues. Trimming cost V 5 bases and J 6 bases, with 23 bases left between them. The CDR3 DNA sequence: TGTGCCAGTAGTTCCAGTCCCTTCGAGCATGGGGGCGAGCAGTACTTC. It is translated as CASSSSPFEHGGEQYF.

The chain carries TRBV19 and TRBJ1-5, with 9 bases fitting TRBD1. Germline CDR1 LNHDA, CDR2 SQIVND (reference sequence). V trimming: 4 bases; J trimming: 1 base; junction bases outside the gene matches: 2. The CDR3 length is 15 residues. Here the CDR3 reads CASSTQGASNQPQHF. DNA of the CDR3: TGTGCCAGTAGTACACAGGGGGCGAGCAATCAGCCCCAGCATTTT.

This clone was recorded once. The CDR3 loop is CASQNGRVTEAFF. Here the CDR3 DNA reads TGTGCCAGCCAGAACGGCAGGGTAACTGAAGCTTTCTTT. The rearrangement joins TRBV6-5 to TRBJ1-1, with D possibly being TRBD1 (5 bases). The CDR3 totals 13 residues. V gave up 8 bases and J gave up 5 bases, with 15 bases separating them. Germline V lookup: CDR1 MNHEY, CDR2 SVGAGI.

This clone was counted a few times. V and J are TRBV30 and TRBJ1-2, with D tentatively TRBD1 (5 bases). Germline values: CDR1 GTSNPN, CDR2 SVGIG (reference sequence). Trimming shortened V by 1 base and J by 4 bases, and 10 bases separated the two germline ends. The CDR3 length is 13 residues. The CDR3 reads CAWSETGTYGYTF. Here the CDR3 DNA reads TGTGCCTGGAGTGAAACAGGTACCTATGGCTACACCTTC.

This chain uses TRBV5-4 with TRBJ2-1; no clear D gene. Germline loops: CDR1 SGHNT, CDR2 YYREEE (reference sequence). V shed 4 bases and J shed 7 bases, with 9 bases lying between them. This CDR3 spans 12 amino acids. In nucleotides, the CDR3 is TGTGCCAGCAGCGAAGACGGGAATGAGCAGTTCTTC. Protein product: CASSEDGNEQFF.

This chain links TRBV9 with TRBJ1-2; 9 bases agree with TRBD1. CDR1 and CDR2 from the germline V gene are SGDLS and YYNGEE. V shed 3 bases and J 1 base; nucleotides not matched to a gene: 16. The CDR3 contains 19 residues. The CDR3: CASSDPNLLGTGNNYGYTF. The DNA for the CDR3 is TGTGCCAGCAGCGACCCCAACCTACTGGGGACAGGGAATAACTATGGCTACACCTTC.

The chain joins TRBV11-2 to TRBJ2-1; D may be TRBD1 or TRBD2 (5 bases each). The CDR3 loop spans 13 amino acids. V lost 7 bases to trimming and J lost 10 bases, with 17 bases between them. In germline, CDR1 is SGHAT, CDR2 FQNNGV. CDR3 protein: CASTRDLPGEQFF. CDR3 coding DNA: TGTGCCAGCACAAGGGACCTGCCTGGCGAGCAGTTCTTC.

V gene TRBV9 combines with J gene TRBJ2-7; D is undetermined. Per the germline V gene, CDR1 is SGDLS and CDR2 is YYNGEE. Trimming removed 3 bases from V and 2 bases from J, with 9 bases in between. The CDR3 contains 13 residues. CDR3 sequence reads: CASSGPRPYEQYF. CDR3 coding DNA: TGTGCCAGCAGCGGCCCCCGACCCTACGAGCAGTACTTC.

The rearrangement joins TRBV6-1 to TRBJ2-5; D may be TRBD1 (5 bases). The germline V gene has CDR1 MNHNS and CDR2 SASEGT. V gave up 4 bases and J gave up 5 bases, with 20 bases separating them. The CDR3 contains 16 residues. CDR3 sequence: CASSGLQGIGVETQYF. DNA of the CDR3: TGTGCCAGCAGTGGCCTTCAAGGGATAGGGGTTGAGACCCAGTACTTC.

This clone was seen a single time. V is TRBV27 and J is TRBJ2-7; the match to TRBD2 covers 12 bases. Germline lookup yields CDR1 MNHEY and CDR2 SMNVEV (reference sequence). V lost 5 bases to trimming and J lost 7 bases; unmatched junction nucleotides: 12. CDR3 length: 16 residues. The CDR3 region is CASSPYKTSGSPEQYF. The CDR3 DNA sequence: TGTGCCAGCAGTCCATACAAGACTAGCGGGAGCCCTGAGCAGTACTTC.

The chain is built from TRBV6-1 and TRBJ2-7, with D possibly TRBD1 on 6 matching bases. The CDR3 length is 14 residues. Per germline, CDR1 MNHNS and CDR2 SASEGT. Trimming shortened V by 7 bases and J by 3 bases, and 16 bases separated the two germline ends. The DNA of the CDR3 is TGTGCCAGCATGGAGGACAGAACTCTCTACGAGCAGTACTTC. It yields the protein CASMEDRTLYEQYF.

The table lists this clone with a count of one. The V call is TRBV2, the J call TRBJ2-1; possibly TRBD2 for D (7 bases). The CDR3 loop spans 11 amino acids. Germline V gives CDR1 SNHLY, CDR2 FYNNEI. The ends were cut back, 10 bases at V and 9 bases at J, with 13 bases in the middle. In DNA, the CDR3 is TGTGCCATCAAGGGGGGGACTGAGCAGTTCTTC. Residues: CAIKGGTEQFF. The full variable domain, completed using reference TRBV2 and TRBJ2-1, is EPEVTQTPSHQVTQMGQEVILRCVPISNHLYFYWYRQILGQKVEFLVSFYNNEISEKSEIFDDQFSVERPDGSNFTLKIRSTKLEDSAMYFCAIKGGTEQFFGPGTRLTVL.

This chain joins TRBV27 and TRBJ2-2, with TRBD2 as a possible D gene (6 bases). V was clipped by 11 bases and J by 4 bases, with 11 bases between them. Germline V lookup: CDR1 MNHEY, CDR2 SMNVEV (reference sequence). The CDR3 runs to 12 residues. The CDR3 spells CAGGVSTGELFF. As DNA, the CDR3 is TGTGCCGGCGGGGTATCCACCGGGGAGCTGTTTTTT.

The CDR3 sequence is CASRRNTEAFF. The CDR3 region has the DNA TGTGCCAGCAGGCGTAACACTGAAGCTTTCTTT. V usage is TRBV6-1 and J usage is TRBJ1-1; D not certain. The length of the CDR3 is 11 residues. Germline CDR1 and CDR2: MNHNS and SASEGT. V was clipped by 6 bases and J by 2 bases, with 4 bases between them.

The chain couples TRBV6-6 to TRBJ1-1; 7 positions agree with TRBD1. The CDR3 consists of 13 residues. Germline V lookup: CDR1 MNHNY, CDR2 SVGAGI (reference sequence). Unmatched junction bases numbered 5, after V lost 6 bases and J lost 4 bases. CDR3 residues: CASSQSGGTEAFF. The CDR3 region has the DNA TGTGCCAGCAGCCAGTCAGGGGGCACTGAAGCTTTCTTT.

A remark on this clone: A much larger clone sits a single nucleotide away, making a read error possible. Different DNA sequences within this sample yield the same CDR3. The chain has TRBV5-6 and TRBJ2-1; 10 bases fit TRBD2. This CDR3 comprises 15 residues. Per germline, CDR1 SGHDT and CDR2 YYEEEE. V shed 4 bases and J 0 bases; nucleotides not matched to a gene: 1. In DNA, the CDR3 is TGTGCCAGCAGCCCTAGCGGGAGCTCCTACAATGAGCAGTTCTTC. Translated, it gives CASSPSGSSYNEQFF.

The rearrangement joins TRBV27 to TRBJ2-1; TRBD1 agrees at 8 bases. The CDR3 consists of 18 residues. V lost 5 bases and J lost 0; bases outside the gene matches: 12. Looked up from germline, CDR1 is MNHEY and CDR2 is SMNVEV (reference sequence). This CDR3 reads CASSPSWTGLSSYNEQFF. The CDR3 bases are TGTGCCAGCAGTCCCTCCTGGACAGGGCTAAGCTCCTACAATGAGCAGTTCTTC.

DNA for the CDR3: TGTGCCAGCAGCTCATGGGACGGAGTGGCCGGGGAGCTGTTTTTT. The encoded protein is CASSSWDGVAGELFF. The chain is built from TRBV7-3 and TRBJ2-2; D may correspond to TRBD1 or TRBD2 (5 bases each). Trimming took off 4 bases at V and 6 bases at J, with 15 bases between the two ends. The CDR3 spans 15 residues. Germline CDR1 and CDR2: SGHTA and FQGTGA. The complete variable domain, with remaining parts taken from reference TRBV7-3 and TRBJ2-2, reads GAGVSQTPSNKVTEKGKYVELRCDPISGHTALYWYRQSLGQGPEFLIYFQGTGAADDSGLPNDRFFAVRPEGSVSTLKIQRTERGDSAVYLCASSSWDGVAGELFFGEGSRLTVL.

The rearrangement links TRBV7-9 to TRBJ2-7; TRBD2 agrees at 16 bases. Germline V lookup: CDR1 SEHNR, CDR2 FQNEAQ (reference sequence). V shed 4 bases and J 2 bases; nucleotides not matched to a gene: 8. The CDR3 has 18 residues. In nucleotides, the CDR3 is TGTGCCAGCAGCTCCAGAGAGGGGACTAGCGGGAGGGCCTACGAGCAGTACTTC. Residues: CASSSREGTSGRAYEQYF.

The J gene is TRBJ2-5, the V gene TRBV7-3, with 7 nucleotides matching TRBD1. Germline V gene lookup returns CDR1 SGHTA and CDR2 FQGTGA. V trimming: 5 bases; J trimming: 1 base; junction bases outside the gene matches: 10. This CDR3 region has 16 residues. The CDR3 sequence is CASSPTGVGSQETQYF. The CDR3 region has the DNA TGTGCCAGCAGCCCCACAGGGGTGGGATCCCAAGAGACCCAGTACTTC.

The chain is built from TRBV5-1 and TRBJ2-7; TRBD1 agrees at 9 bases. This CDR3 has 12 residues. Germline-derived CDR1 and CDR2 are SGHRS and YFSETQ. V trimming: 4 bases; J trimming: 6 bases; junction bases outside the gene matches: 2. DNA of the CDR3: TGCGCCAGCAGCCCGACAGGGGGCGAGCAGTACTTC. This codes for CASSPTGGEQYF.

This chain links TRBV7-9 with TRBJ1-5; D may be TRBD1 (6 bases). Per the germline V gene, CDR1 is SEHNR and CDR2 is FQNEAQ (reference sequence). This CDR3 is built from 15 residues. V gave up 4 bases and J gave up 3 bases, with 13 bases separating them. The CDR3, as DNA: TGTGCCAGCAGCTACGCCGGACAGCCCAATCAGCCCCAGCATTTT. Translated: CASSYAGQPNQPQHF.

This clone appeared once. V and J are TRBV13 and TRBJ2-6; TRBD1 aligns across 7 bases. J lost 0 bases, V lost 5 bases, and 13 bases had no gene match. This CDR3 is built from 19 residues. Germline-derived CDR1 and CDR2 are PRHDT and FYEKMQ (reference sequence). The CDR3 nucleotides are TGTGCCAGCAGCCGCCGGGACAGACCAGAGCCCTCTGGGGCCAACGTCCTGACTTTC. Its translation is CASSRRDRPEPSGANVLTF.

DNA for the CDR3: TGTGCCAGCAGTTACTCGATAGGCAACTCAGACGAGCAGTACTTC. This sequence encodes CASSYSIGNSDEQYF. V gene TRBV6-6 combines with J gene TRBJ2-7; no definite D call. Deletions cut 0 bases from V and 5 bases from J, with 14 bases between. Germline V gene data show CDR1 as MNHNY and CDR2 as SVGAGI (reference sequence). The CDR3 is 15 residues long.

The rearrangement uses TRBV25-1 and TRBJ2-7; TRBD1 matches at 9 bases. This CDR3 contains 15 residues. V trimming: 5 bases; J trimming: 0 bases; junction bases outside the gene matches: 5. Germline V lookup: CDR1 MGHDK, CDR2 SYGVNS. As DNA, the CDR3 is TGTGCCAGCAGTCTTGCGGGACAGGGCTCCTACGAGCAGTACTTC. It encodes CASSLAGQGSYEQYF.

The V gene is TRBV29-1, the J gene TRBJ2-7; possibly TRBD1 for D (5 bases). Trimming pared 4 bases from V and 0 bases from J, leaving 10 bases between. The CDR3 is 13 amino acids. Germline V gene data show CDR1 as SQVTM and CDR2 as ANQGSEA. As DNA, the CDR3 is TGCAGCGTTGTTGGGGCGGCCTCCTACGAGCAGTACTTC. Its translation: CSVVGAASYEQYF.